These T cell receptor beta chains were read from a single sample in a study of T cells in Graves' hyperthyroidism and ophthalmopathy. Each CDR3 protein gets one entry after TCRdb re-called the multiplex PCR reads with MiXCR. The repertoire includes roughly 560,000 distinct CDR3 sequences, roughly 15% of them detected once, and 4% to 5.5% sits in the top ten. The sequenced material came from blood. The receptors shown here come from a woman in her thirties or forties with Graves' ophthalmopathy. The CDR3 runs from the conserved cysteine through the conserved F or W. The D gene is left open where the match is weak. Clone size is shown for a subset of rows, as once, few, many or a class of expanded clone.

TRBJ1-1 | TRBV18 | NA | few | TGTGCCAGCTCACCAAGCCCCCAGGGGTTGAACACTGAAGCTTTCTTT | CASSPSPQGLNTEAFF
TRBJ2-5 | TRBV4-2 | TRBD2 | many | TGTGCCAGCAGCCAAGGTTTTGGCGGGAGGGACGAAGAGACCCAGTACTTC | CASSQGFGGRDEETQYF
TRBJ1-1 | TRBV19 | NA | many | TGTGCCAGTAGTATAACGGGGGGAGGTCTTGAAGCTTTCTTT | CASSITGGGLEAFF
TRBJ2-7 | TRBV29-1 | TRBD1 | many | TGCAGCGTTTCACCCCAGGGGGCCGTGAACGAGCAGTACTTC | CSVSPQGAVNEQYF
TRBJ1-1 | TRBV12-3/TRBV12-4 | NA | many | TGTGCCAGCAAGGGCCGCACTGAAGCTTTCTTT | CASKGRTEAFF
TRBJ2-7 | TRBV15 | TRBD1 | many | TGTGCCACCAGCACCCGACAGGGAGCCTACGAGCAGTACTTC | CATSTRQGAYEQYF
TRBJ1-5 | TRBV28 | NA | many | TGTGCCAGCCTAGAAGGAGTTAGCAATCAGCCCCAGCATTTT | CASLEGVSNQPQHF
TRBJ1-1 | TRBV28 | NA | many | TGTGCCAGCAGTCCCCTGGACAGTATCGCCTATGAAGCTTTCTTT | CASSPLDSIAYEAFF
TRBJ1-2 | TRBV12-3/TRBV12-4 | TRBD1 | many | TGTGCCAGCAGAGGAAAAGACAGGGGCGACTATGGCTACACCTTC | CASRGKDRGDYGYTF
TRBJ2-5 | TRBV14 | NA | NA | TGTGCCAGCAGCCAAGCTCACAGACAAGAGACCCAGTACTTC | CASSQAHRQETQYF
TRBJ2-2 | TRBV20-1 | NA | many | TGCAGTGCTAGAGTGGGCCACAGGAACACCGGGGAGCTGTTTTTT | CSARVGHRNTGELFF
TRBJ1-2 | TRBV6-1 | NA | many | TGTGCCAGCAGCCGAGACAGAGTCTATGGCTACACCTTC | CASSRDRVYGYTF
TRBJ2-7 | TRBV20-1 | TRBD2 | few | TGCAGTGCTAGAGTTCCCCGAACTAGCGGAGGGGCCTACGAGCAGTACTTC | CSARVPRTSGGAYEQYF
TRBJ2-7 | TRBV28 | TRBD1 | many | TGTGCCAGCAGGACCGGGACAGGTATTTTAGAGCAGTACTTC | CASRTGTGILEQYF
TRBJ2-7 | TRBV6-1 | NA | many | TGTGCCAGCAGAGGGACCTTACTCTACGAGCAGTACTTC | CASRGTLLYEQYF
TRBJ2-5 | TRBV5-4 | NA | few | TGTGCCAGCAGCGTGAAGTGGGAGACCCAGTACTTC | CASSVKWETQYF
TRBJ1-1 | TRBV10-1 | NA | many | TGCGCCAGCAGTGAGTCGAAGTCGGCGGCAGGAGCTTTCTTT | CASSESKSAAGAFF
TRBJ2-5 | TRBV7-6 | NA | many | TGTGCCAGCAGCTTATACTCGGGCTCAGAGACCCAGTACTTC | CASSLYSGSETQYF
TRBJ1-2 | TRBV6-2/TRBV6-3 | NA | NA | TGTGCCAGCAGTTACGCAGGGTCGGGCTATGGCTACACCTTC | CASSYAGSGYGYTF